This T cell receptor (beta chain) was obtained from a study of T cells in Graves' hyperthyroidism and ophthalmopathy. Study information: Pretreatment peripheral blood was obtained at initial diagnosis.

The CDR3 regions of TCR beta were amplified from RNA transcripts. A first-round RT-PCR of the TCR CDR3 used the HTBI primer set. A single record per CDR3 protein comes from TCRdb applying MiXCR to the multiplex PCR reads. The table includes some 370,000 distinct CDR3 sequences, over 13% detected once. Germline lookup yields CDR1 SEHNR and CDR2 FQNEAQ (reference sequence). Between the trimmed V and J ends, which lost 2 bases and 3 bases, there was a span of 10 bases. The CDR3 totals 14 residues. This clonotype came up many times. Its antigen is not known. Regarding the study as a whole: A model of 13 V-J features distinguished ophthalmopathy from stable hyperthyroidism.

V usage is TRBV7-9 and J usage is TRBJ1-2; D remains ambiguous. Sequenced sample: blood. This TCR derives from a man between 50 and 59 years old with Graves' ophthalmopathy. This chain's CDR3 is CASSLSDLYYGYTF. CDR3 sequence (DNA): TGTGCCAGCAGCTTATCCGACCTTTACTATGGCTACACCTTC. Supplemented by reference TRBV7-9 and TRBJ1-2, the full variable domain reads DTGVSQNPRHKITKRGQNVTFRCDPISEHNRLYWYRQTLGQGPEFLTYFQNEAQLEKSRLLSDRFSAERPKGSFSTLEIQRTEQGDSAMYLCASSLSDLYYGYTFGSGTRLTVV.